Listed here is a single T cell receptor beta chain. The sample is drawn from a study of blood T cell repertoires in COVID-19. At the level of the study: Nucleic acid was either cDNA or gDNA, and it came from T cells, B-cell-depleted T cells, or PBMCs.

Seattle's cohort entered during active infection and was followed longitudinally. Germline CDR1 SGDLS, CDR2 YYNGEE. V was clipped by 1 base and J by 8 bases; unmatched bases: 3. The CDR3 is made up of 13 amino acids. TCRdb's table, derived via immunoSEQ multiplex PCR, lists solely in-frame clones and lacks some. The table includes under 200,000 clones, 79% detected once. The TCR originated in a woman in her fifties or sixties with COVID-19, enrolled during active disease. The rearrangement uses TRBV9 and TRBJ1-2, with 9 bases fitting TRBD1. The specimen sequenced was peripheral blood. CDR3 amino acids: CASSVRTGEGYTF. The CDR3 DNA reads as TGTGCCAGCAGCGTACGGACAGGGGAAGGCTACACCTTC.